The 20 T cell receptor beta chains given below trace back to one sample, sequenced in a study of blood T cell repertoires in COVID-19. This table comes from immunoSEQ multiplex PCR, and its TCRdb copy is limited to in-frame clones, with some not included. The table has about 170,000 clones, about 85% seen once. Sequences were obtained from peripheral blood. The source is a man aged 55-75 years who had recovered from COVID-19.

The chain uses TRBV5-1 and TRBJ2-2; tentative D call: TRBD1 (6 bases). The CDR3 has 15 amino acids. The germline V and J ends were trimmed by 5 bases and 0 bases, with 11 bases remaining between them. Germline CDR1 SGHRS, CDR2 YFSETQ. The CDR3 DNA follows: TGCGCCAGCAGGCGTCAGGGGACGAACACCGGGGAGCTGTTTTTT. This gives the protein CASRRQGTNTGELFF.

The rearrangement joins TRBV7-3 to TRBJ2-2; unclear D gene. Germline V gene sequence: CDR1 SGHTA, CDR2 FQGTGA. The CDR3 is 13 residues long. V lost 5 bases to trimming and J lost 7 bases, with 11 bases between them. CDR3 protein: CASSPRLNGELFF. DNA for the CDR3: TGTGCCAGCAGCCCCCGTTTAAACGGGGAGCTGTTTTTT.

V is TRBV6-2 or TRBV6-3 and J is TRBJ2-3, with 8 bases matching TRBD2. The CDR3 runs to 16 residues. Per germline, CDR1 MNHEY and CDR2 SVGEGT. With 5 bases clipped from V and 5 bases from J, the junction kept 12 bases outside the gene matches. The DNA of the CDR3 is TGTGCCAGCAGTAACCTCGGGGGGGGGCGATTAGATACGCAGTATTTT. Encoded protein: CASSNLGGGRLDTQYF.

The chain is built from TRBV7-2 and TRBJ1-1; D remains ambiguous. There are 13 residues in the CDR3. The germline gives CDR1 SGHTA, CDR2 FQGNSA. Trimming took 1 base from V and 6 from J, leaving 9 bases between them. The CDR3 DNA is TGTGCCAGCAGCTTAGAGCTCCGGGCTGAAGCTTTCTTT. Protein sequence: CASSLELRAEAFF.

This chain uses TRBV6-5 with TRBJ1-6; 7 bases match TRBD1. V trimming: 6 bases; J trimming: 8 bases; junction bases outside the gene matches: 7. The CDR3 consists of 14 residues. Germline V gene lookup returns CDR1 MNHEY and CDR2 SVGAGI. The CDR3 loop is CASRLNTGDSPLHF. In DNA form, the CDR3 reads TGTGCCAGCAGACTCAATACAGGGGATTCACCCCTCCACTTT.

The chain has TRBV7-3 and TRBJ2-5; 9 bases align to TRBD1. There are 14 residues in the CDR3. The V and J ends lost 4 bases and 5 bases, in that order; junction bases with no gene match: 5. CDR1 and CDR2 from the germline V gene are SGHTA and FQGTGA. In DNA form, the CDR3 reads TGTGCCAGCAGCTCAACAGGGGGCATGGAGACCCAGTACTTC. Residues: CASSSTGGMETQYF.

The V gene is TRBV12-5, the J gene TRBJ2-2; 10 bases map to TRBD2. The CDR3 contains 17 residues. J lost 4 bases, V lost 2 bases, and 7 bases had no gene match. The germline V gene has CDR1 LGHNT and CDR2 FRNRAP. CDR3 sequence (DNA): TGTGCTAGTGGTTTGCAGCGGGGGGGAACCTTCACCGGGGAGCTGTTTTTT. Translated, it gives CASGLQRGGTFTGELFF. The variable domain in full, completed from reference TRBV12-5 and TRBJ2-2, reads DARVTQTPRHKVTEMGQEVTMRCQPILGHNTVFWYRQTMMQGLELLAYFRNRAPLDDSGMPKDRFSAEMPDATLATLKIQPSEPRDSAVYFCASGLQRGGTFTGELFFGEGSRLTVL.

This chain uses TRBV7-2 with TRBJ2-4, with 7 bases matching TRBD2. The CDR3 length is 17 residues. From germline, CDR1 is SGHTA and CDR2 FQGNSA. V shed 2 bases, J shed 5 bases, and the junction held 12 bases outside the gene matches. The CDR3 is CASSLTLTGGGENIQYF. The CDR3 region has the DNA TGTGCCAGCAGCTTAACCCTAACGGGGGGAGGTGAAAACATTCAGTACTTC. Drawing the rest from reference TRBV7-2 and TRBJ2-4, the complete variable domain is GAGVSQSPSNKVTEKGKDVELRCDPISGHTALYWYRQSLGQGLEFLIYFQGNSAPDKSGLPSDRFSAERTGGSVSTLTIQRTQQEDSAVYLCASSLTLTGGGENIQYFGAGTRLSVL.

This clone appeared once. The chain carries TRBV6-7 and TRBJ1-4; 7 bases line up with TRBD1. TRBV6-7 qualifies as an ORF whose function is uncertain. The CDR3 sequence is 16 residues long. Trimming cost V 4 bases and J 11 bases; bases outside gene matches: 16. The DNA for the CDR3 is TGTGCCAGCAGTTTCGGGACAGCCGACGACCCCGAGAAACTGTTTTTT. This sequence encodes CASSFGTADDPEKLFF.

V gene TRBV7-3 combines with J gene TRBJ2-1; TRBD2 matches 13 bases. Germline values: CDR1 SGHTA, CDR2 FQGTGA. The CDR3 has 15 residues. V shed 5 bases and J 6 bases; nucleotides not matched to a gene: 4. CDR3 sequence reads: CASSITSGGANEQFF. Written as DNA, the CDR3 is TGTGCCAGCAGCATTACTAGCGGGGGGGCCAATGAGCAGTTCTTC.

The DNA of the CDR3 is TGTGCCAGCAGCCTGACCCACGGGAAGGGCAATGAGCAGTTCTTC. Translating gives CASSLTHGKGNEQFF. The chain uses TRBV7-3 and TRBJ2-1; possibly TRBD2 for D (5 bases). Germline values: CDR1 SGHTA, CDR2 FQGTGA. The V and J ends lost 5 bases and 6 bases respectively, with 17 bases between them. There are 15 residues in the CDR3. The entire variable domain, with the rest obtained from reference TRBV7-3 and TRBJ2-1, is as follows: GAGVSQTPSNKVTEKGKYVELRCDPISGHTALYWYRQSLGQGPEFLIYFQGTGAADDSGLPNDRFFAVRPEGSVSTLKIQRTERGDSAVYLCASSLTHGKGNEQFFGPGTRLTVL.

The chain links TRBV9 to TRBJ2-5, with 8 bases identical to TRBD2. The germline gives CDR1 SGDLS, CDR2 YYNGEE. V lost 1 base and J lost 4; bases outside the gene matches: 3. The CDR3 has 14 amino acids. The CDR3 nucleotides are TGTGCCAGCAGCGTAACGGGGGGGCGAGAGACCCAGTACTTC. Its translation: CASSVTGGRETQYF.

The gene calls are TRBV6-5 and TRBJ2-2; perhaps TRBD1 as D (6 bases). Germline V gives CDR1 MNHEY, CDR2 SVGAGI. The CDR3 has 14 residues. V lost 5 bases and J 4 bases, leaving 11 bases between the germline ends. CDR3 loop: CASSPGHLTGELFF. CDR3 DNA: TGTGCCAGCAGTCCGGGACACCTCACCGGGGAGCTGTTTTTT.

The V gene is TRBV2, the J gene TRBJ1-1; D gene ambiguous. Germline loops: CDR1 SNHLY, CDR2 FYNNEI. The CDR3 extends over 11 amino acids. V was clipped by 8 bases and J by 6 bases, with 10 bases between them. The CDR3 sequence: CASGPRPEAFF. DNA for the CDR3: TGTGCCAGCGGGCCGCGACCTGAAGCTTTCTTT. Complete variable domain (other parts from reference TRBV2 and TRBJ1-1): EPEVTQTPSHQVTQMGQEVILRCVPISNHLYFYWYRQILGQKVEFLVSFYNNEISEKSEIFDDQFSVERPDGSNFTLKIRSTKLEDSAMYFCASGPRPEAFFGQGTRLTVV.

The J gene is TRBJ2-1, the V gene TRBV11-2, with 7 bases identical to TRBD1. This CDR3 comprises 13 residues. Trimming removed 3 bases from V and 5 bases from J; junction bases left unmatched: 1. Germline loops: CDR1 SGHAT, CDR2 FQNNGV. CDR3 bases: TGTGCCAGCAGCTTGACAGGGAACAATGAGCAGTTCTTC. Residues: CASSLTGNNEQFF.

This chain links TRBV19 with TRBJ2-1; TRBD2 matches 9 bases. The CDR3 runs 16 residues. The germline V gene has CDR1 LNHDA and CDR2 SQIVND (reference sequence). J lost 4 bases, V lost 5 bases, and 9 bases had no gene match. The CDR3 sequence is CASSVGSGGNYNEQFF. DNA for the CDR3: TGTGCCAGTAGTGTCGGTAGCGGGGGAAATTACAATGAGCAGTTCTTC.

The V and J genes are TRBV5-1 and TRBJ1-1; 9 positions agree with TRBD1. The CDR3 is made up of 14 amino acids. J lost 4 bases, V lost 4 bases, and 5 bases had no gene match. Germline CDR1 SGHRS, CDR2 YFSETQ. The DNA for the CDR3 is TGCGCCAGCAGCACCGGACAGGGGAGCACTGAAGCTTTCTTT. Its translation: CASSTGQGSTEAFF.

V and J are TRBV7-2 and TRBJ2-4, with 8 bases lining up with TRBD2. Losses at the gene ends were 4 bases for V and 8 bases for J; bases not matched to a gene: 10. CDR3 size: 15 residues. From germline, CDR1 is SGHTA and CDR2 FQGNSA. The CDR3 spells CASSSDSGVGDIQYF. DNA for the CDR3: TGTGCCAGCAGCTCGGATAGCGGGGTCGGGGACATTCAGTACTTC.

A single count supports this clone. J is TRBJ2-7 and V is TRBV19; 7 positions agree with TRBD1. With V trimmed by 10 bases and J by 7 bases, 7 bases remained unmatched. The germline V gene has CDR1 LNHDA and CDR2 SQIVND (reference sequence). The CDR3 covers 11 residues. Here the CDR3 reads CATGDRLEQYF. CDR3 DNA sequence: TGTGCCACCGGGGACAGACTTGAGCAGTACTTC.

The chain employs TRBV12-3 or TRBV12-4 and TRBJ1-6; no definite D call. V was trimmed by 7 bases and J by 17 bases, leaving 21 bases between them. This CDR3 is built from 13 residues. The CDR3 coding sequence is TGTGCCAGCATTAATACACTACCGCCCCGGGTCCACTTT. This gives the protein CASINTLPPRVHF.